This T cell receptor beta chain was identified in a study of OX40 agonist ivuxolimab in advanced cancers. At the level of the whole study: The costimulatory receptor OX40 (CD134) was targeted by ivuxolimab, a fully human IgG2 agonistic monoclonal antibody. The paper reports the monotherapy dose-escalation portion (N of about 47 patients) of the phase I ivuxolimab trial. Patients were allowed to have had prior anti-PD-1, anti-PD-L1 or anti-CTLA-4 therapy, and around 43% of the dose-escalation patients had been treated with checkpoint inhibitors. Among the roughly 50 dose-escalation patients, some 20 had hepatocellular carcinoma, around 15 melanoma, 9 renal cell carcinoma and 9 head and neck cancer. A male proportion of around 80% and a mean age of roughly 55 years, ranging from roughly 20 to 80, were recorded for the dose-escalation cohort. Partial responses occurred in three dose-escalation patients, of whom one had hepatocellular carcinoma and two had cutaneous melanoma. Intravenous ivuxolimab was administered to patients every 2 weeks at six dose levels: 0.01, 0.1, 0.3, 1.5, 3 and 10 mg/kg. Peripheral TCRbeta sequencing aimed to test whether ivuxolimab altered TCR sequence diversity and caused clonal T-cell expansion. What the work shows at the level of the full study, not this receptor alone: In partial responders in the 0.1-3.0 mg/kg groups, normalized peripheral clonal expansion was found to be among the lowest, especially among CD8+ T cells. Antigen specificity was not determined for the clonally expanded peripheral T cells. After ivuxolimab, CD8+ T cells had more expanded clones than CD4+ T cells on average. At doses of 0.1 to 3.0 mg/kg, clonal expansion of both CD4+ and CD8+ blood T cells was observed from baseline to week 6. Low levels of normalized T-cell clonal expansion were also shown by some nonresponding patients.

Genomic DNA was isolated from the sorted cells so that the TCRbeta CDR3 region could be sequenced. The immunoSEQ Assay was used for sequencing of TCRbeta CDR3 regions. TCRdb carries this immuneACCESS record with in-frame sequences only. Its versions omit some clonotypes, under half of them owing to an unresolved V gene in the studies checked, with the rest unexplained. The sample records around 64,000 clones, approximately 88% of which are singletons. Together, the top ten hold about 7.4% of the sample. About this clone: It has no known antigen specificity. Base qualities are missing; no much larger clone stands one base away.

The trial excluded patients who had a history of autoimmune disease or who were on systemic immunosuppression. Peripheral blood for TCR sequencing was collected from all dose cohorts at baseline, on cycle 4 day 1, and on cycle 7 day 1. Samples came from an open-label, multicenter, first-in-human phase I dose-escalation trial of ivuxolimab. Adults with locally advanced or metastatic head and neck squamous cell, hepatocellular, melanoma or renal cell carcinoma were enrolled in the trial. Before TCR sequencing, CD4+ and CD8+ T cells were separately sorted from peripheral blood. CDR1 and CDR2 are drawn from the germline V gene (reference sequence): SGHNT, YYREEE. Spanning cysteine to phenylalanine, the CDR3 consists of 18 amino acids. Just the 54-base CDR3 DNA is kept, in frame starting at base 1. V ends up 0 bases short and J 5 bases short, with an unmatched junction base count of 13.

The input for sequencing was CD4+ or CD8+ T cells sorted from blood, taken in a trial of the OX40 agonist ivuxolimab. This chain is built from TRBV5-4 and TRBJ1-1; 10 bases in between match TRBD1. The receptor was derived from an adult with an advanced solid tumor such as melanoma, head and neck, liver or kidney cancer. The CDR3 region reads CASSLVGTGASGVTEAFF. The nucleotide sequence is TGTGCCAGCAGCTTGGTTGGGACAGGGGCTTCAGGGGTGACTGAAGCTTTCTTT.